A selection of T cell receptor beta chains follows, all from one sample in a study of blood T cell repertoires in COVID-19. The method was immunoSEQ multiplex PCR; TCRdb's version includes in-frame clones alone and lacks a portion of them. This sample has over 250,000 clones; approximately 89% occur once, and the top ten carry roughly an eighth. Sequenced material: peripheral blood. These receptors all come from a woman aged 60 to 75 with acute or convalescent COVID-19. The CDR3 runs from the conserved cysteine through the conserved F or W. The order of the fields is V gene, clone size, D gene, J gene, CDR3 DNA, CDR3 protein. D genes are given only for firm matches. The listing skips clone size in some rows; elsewhere it reads once, few, many or a size class.

TRBV2,.,.,TRBJ2-3,TGTGCCAGCGTGGACAGATTCACAGATACGCAGTATTTT,CASVDRFTDTQYF
TRBV18,.,TRBD1,TRBJ1-5,TGTGCCAGCGCCCGACAGGGTGACTCCAATCAGCCCCAGCATTTT,CASARQGDSNQPQHF
TRBV5-6,once,.,TRBJ2-5,TGTGCCAGCAGCGTGACAGGCAAGGAGACCCAGTACTTC,CASSVTGKETQYF
TRBV7-3,.,TRBD2,TRBJ2-1,TGTGCCAGCAGCCTAACTAGCGGGGACAATGAGCAGTTCTTC,CASSLTSGDNEQFF
TRBV6-4,.,TRBD1,TRBJ1-4,TGTGCCAGCAGTCCGACAGGGGACGGCGAAAAACTGTTTTTT,CASSPTGDGEKLFF
TRBV6-2/TRBV6-3,.,TRBD2,TRBJ2-7,TGTGCCAGCAGTTACCGGCCTAGCGGGGGGGTCCTCGAGCAGTACTTC,CASSYRPSGGVLEQYF
TRBV24-1,.,TRBD2,TRBJ2-5,TGTGCCACCAGTAGCCCTAGCGGGGGCGAGACCCAGTACTTC,CATSSPSGGETQYF
TRBV18,.,.,TRBJ1-2,TGTGCCAGCTCACCTTCCAGGGAAGGTGGCTACACCTTC,CASSPSREGGYTF
TRBV7-2,few,TRBD1,TRBJ1-4,TGTGCCAGCAGTCCAGGGGGCGTTGGTGAAAAACTGTTTTTT,CASSPGGVGEKLFF
TRBV11-2,.,.,TRBJ1-1,TGTGCCAGCAGCTTAGATCCGGGTGAAGCTTTCTTT,CASSLDPGEAFF
TRBV7-2,.,TRBD1,TRBJ1-2,TGTGCCAGCAGCTCCGCTTCGACAGGGAACTATGGCTACACCTTC,CASSSASTGNYGYTF
TRBV10-3,once,TRBD2,TRBJ2-1,TGTGCCATCAGTGAAAGAATAAGCGGGGGGGCCTCCAATGAGCAGTTCTTC,CAISERISGGASNEQFF
TRBV7-9,.,TRBD1,TRBJ2-1,TGTGCCAGCAGCCCCTCCGGACAGGGGGCCTCCGAGCAGTTCTTC,CASSPSGQGASEQFF
TRBV20-1,.,.,TRBJ1-1,TGCAGCCACTCGGTGAACACTGAAGCTTTCTTT,CSHSVNTEAFF
TRBV5-1,.,.,TRBJ2-7,TGCGCCAGCAGCTTGATGGGGGGTAGGGGCTACGAGCAGTACTTC,CASSLMGGRGYEQYF
TRBV28,once,.,TRBJ2-3,TGTGCCAGCAGCCTAGGGGCCTCTAGCACAGATACGCAGTATTTT,CASSLGASSTDTQYF
TRBV19,.,TRBD2,TRBJ2-7,TGTGCCAGTAGTATAACAGTAGCGGGAGTTCTTGAGCAGTACTTC,CASSITVAGVLEQYF
TRBV27,.,.,TRBJ1-1,TGTGCCAGCAGGACAGGAGGCTACACTGAAGCTTTCTTT,CASRTGGYTEAFF
TRBV12-3/TRBV12-4,.,.,TRBJ1-3,TGTGCCAGCAGTCCCTCTGGGGGCAACACCATATATTTT,CASSPSGGNTIYF
TRBV28,.,TRBD1,TRBJ1-2,TGTGCCAGCAGCCTACAGGGGCACTATGGCTACACCTTC,CASSLQGHYGYTF
TRBV15,.,.,TRBJ2-1,.,CAFGPGAYNEQFF
TRBV6-5,.,.,TRBJ2-1,TGTGCCGGAGGAGAGGCGGGCGAGCAGTTCTTC,CAGGEAGEQFF
TRBV18,.,.,TRBJ1-1,TGTGCCAGCTCACCAAACACCCTGAACACTGAAGCTTTCTTT,CASSPNTLNTEAFF
TRBV19,.,TRBD1,TRBJ1-1,TGTGCCAGTAGTATAGTATCAGGGGGCATCACTGAAGCTTTCTTT,CASSIVSGGITEAFF
TRBV6-5,.,TRBD2,TRBJ2-7,TGTGCCAGCAGTTACTCGAAACTAGCGGGTCAGCACGAGCAGTACTTC,CASSYSKLAGQHEQYF
TRBV5-5,once,.,TRBJ1-4,TGTGCCAGCAGCTCCAGGGATTTGACTAATGAAAAACTGTTTTTT,CASSSRDLTNEKLFF
TRBV19,.,.,TRBJ2-4,TGTGCCAGTAGTATAGTGGAGACCAGCAAAGCCAAAAACATTCAGTACTTC,CASSIVETSKAKNIQYF
TRBV7-9,few,TRBD1,TRBJ2-7,TGTGCCAGCAGCCCGACAGGGGGCAGGAGTGGGATGGGCGACGAGCAGTACTTC,CASSPTGGRSGMGDEQYF
TRBV29-1,.,TRBD1,TRBJ2-7,TGCAGCGTTCAAGGACAGGGCGAGCAGTACTTC,CSVQGQGEQYF
TRBV7-2,.,TRBD2,TRBJ2-7,TGTGCCAGCAGCTTAGAGCCGGGAGGGCAGGGGTACGAGCAGTACTTC,CASSLEPGGQGYEQYF
TRBV11-2,.,.,TRBJ2-1,TGTGCCAGCAGCCTCCGGGTGGAGGGTGAGCAGTTCTTC,CASSLRVEGEQFF
TRBV5-4,.,.,TRBJ1-3,TGTGCCAGCAGCTTGAAGGTCCGGGATTCTGGAAACACCATATATTTT,CASSLKVRDSGNTIYF
TRBV4-1,.,TRBD2,TRBJ2-5,TGCGCCAGCAGCCAGAGACTAGCCCCAGAGACCCAGTACTTC,CASSQRLAPETQYF
TRBV24-1,.,TRBD2,TRBJ2-1,TGTGCCACCAGTGACCGACTAGCGGGAGGGCCTTCCTACAATGAGCAGTTCTTC,CATSDRLAGGPSYNEQFF
TRBV28,.,.,TRBJ1-1,TGTGCCAGCAGGAGACAGACCTTGGGCACTGAAGCTTTCTTT,CASRRQTLGTEAFF
TRBV28,.,TRBD2,TRBJ2-1,TGTGCCAGCAGGACTGCCGGCCTAGCGGGGAGCAATGAGCAGTTCTTC,CASRTAGLAGSNEQFF
TRBV7-3,.,TRBD2,TRBJ2-1,TGTGCCAGCAGCTTAATATCGGTAGCGGGGAGCTCCTACAATGAGCAGTTCTTC,CASSLISVAGSSYNEQFF
TRBV29-1,.,TRBD1,TRBJ2-1,TGCAGCGTGACAGGGGGCCTTCCTACAATTGAGCAGTTCTTC,CSVTGGLPTIEQFF
TRBV7-9,.,TRBD2,TRBJ2-7,TGTGCCAGCAGCCAGACTAGCGGGGGCTTCATTGACTACGAGCAGTACTTC,CASSQTSGGFIDYEQYF
TRBV4-2,.,.,TRBJ2-4,TGTGCCAGCAGCCAAGGCTTGGGCGGGCGACGGGCCAAAAACATTCAGTACTTC,CASSQGLGGRRAKNIQYF
TRBV7-9,.,.,TRBJ2-7,TGTGCCAGCAGCTTAGACACAGTCTCACAGCAGTACTTC,CASSLDTVSQQYF